The source of this T cell receptor beta chain is a study of CD8 T cells in Susac syndrome. Reverse transcription of roughly 0.5 to 1 ug RNA was performed with random hexamers. Amplification of TCR beta CDR3 by immunoSEQ multiplex PCR spanned 54 Vbeta and 13 Jbeta. MiXCR, applied by TCRdb to the immunoSEQ multiplex PCR reads, yields one record per CDR3 protein. In the table there are 150,000 to 200,000 distinct CDR3 sequences, approximately 94% of which are singletons. This clonotype was seen once. From blood CD8+ and CD4+ T cells, TCR beta sequences were generated. While CD8+ and CD4+ T cells were isolated negatively, TEMRA cells were enriched by FACS. V was clipped by 6 bases and J by 2 bases, with 13 bases between them. Germline-derived CDR1 and CDR2 are SQVTM and ANQGSEA. The CDR3 is 13 residues long.

The sample was CD4+ T cells from PBMCs. The origin of this receptor is a human donor in good health. V and J are TRBV29-1 and TRBJ2-5, with a weak D call TRBD2 (6 bases). CDR3 in DNA: TGCAGCGTCTCACCGGGAGTACAAGAGACCCAGTACTTC. It translates to CSVSPGVQETQYF.